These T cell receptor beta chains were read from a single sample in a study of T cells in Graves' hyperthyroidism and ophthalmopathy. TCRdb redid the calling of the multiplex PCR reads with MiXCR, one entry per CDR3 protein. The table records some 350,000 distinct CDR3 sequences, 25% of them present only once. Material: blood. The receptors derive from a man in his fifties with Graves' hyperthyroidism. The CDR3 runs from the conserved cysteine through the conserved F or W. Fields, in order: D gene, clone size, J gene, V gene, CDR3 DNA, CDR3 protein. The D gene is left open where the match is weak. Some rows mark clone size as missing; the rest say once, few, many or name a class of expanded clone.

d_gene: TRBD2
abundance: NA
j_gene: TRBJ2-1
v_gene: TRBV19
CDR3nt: TGTGCCAGTACCTATGAGGGCGGGAGTTATTTCAATGAGCAGTTCTTC
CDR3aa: CASTYEGGSYFNEQFF

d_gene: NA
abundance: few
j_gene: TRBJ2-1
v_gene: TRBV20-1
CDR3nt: TGCAGTGTTGGTGTGAGCTCCTACAATGAGCAGTTCTTC
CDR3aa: CSVGVSSYNEQFF

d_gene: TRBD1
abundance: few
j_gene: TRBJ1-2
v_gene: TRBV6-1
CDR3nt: TGTGCCAGCAGTCTGACAGGGGGCGCGGATGGCTACACCTTC
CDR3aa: CASSLTGGADGYTF

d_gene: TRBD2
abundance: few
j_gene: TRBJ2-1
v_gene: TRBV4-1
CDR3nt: TGCGCCAGCAGCCAGGAGGGACTAGCGGTGTCCTACAATGAGCAGTTCTTC
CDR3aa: CASSQEGLAVSYNEQFF

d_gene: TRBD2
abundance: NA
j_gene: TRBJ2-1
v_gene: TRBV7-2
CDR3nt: TGTGCCAGCAGCTTGACCCTAGCGGGAGGACACAATGAGCAGTTCTTC
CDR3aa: CASSLTLAGGHNEQFF

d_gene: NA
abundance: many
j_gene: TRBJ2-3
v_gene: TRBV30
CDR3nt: TGTGCCTGGAGTGTTATATCGTGGGACACAGATACGCAGTATTTT
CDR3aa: CAWSVISWDTDTQYF

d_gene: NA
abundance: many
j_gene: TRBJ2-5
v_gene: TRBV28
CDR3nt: TGTGCCAGCAGTTTGGGCAGCCTCCAAGAGACCCAGTACTTC
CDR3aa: CASSLGSLQETQYF

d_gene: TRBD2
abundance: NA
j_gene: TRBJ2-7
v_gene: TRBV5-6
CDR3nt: TGTGCCAGCAGCTTTTACACTAGCGGGAGAGACAAGCAGTACTTC
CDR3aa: CASSFYTSGRDKQYF

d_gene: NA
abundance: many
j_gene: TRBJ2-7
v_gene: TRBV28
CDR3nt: TGTGCCAGCAGTTCCCAACCAGGGACCTTATTCTCCTACGAGCAGTACTTC
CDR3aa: CASSSQPGTLFSYEQYF

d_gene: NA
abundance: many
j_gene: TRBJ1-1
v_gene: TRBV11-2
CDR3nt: TGTGCCAGCAGCCCACGAGTTGGCGGGAACACTGAAGCTTTCTTT
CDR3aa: CASSPRVGGNTEAFF

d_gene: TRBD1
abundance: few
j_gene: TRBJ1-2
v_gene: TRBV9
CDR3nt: TGTGCCAGCAGCGTAGGCCGGACAGGGGCTCCCAACTATGGCTACACCTTC
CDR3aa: CASSVGRTGAPNYGYTF

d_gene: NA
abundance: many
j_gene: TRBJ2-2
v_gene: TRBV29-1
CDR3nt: TGCAGCGTTCGAACTACGAACACCGGGGAGCTGTTTTTT
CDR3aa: CSVRTTNTGELFF

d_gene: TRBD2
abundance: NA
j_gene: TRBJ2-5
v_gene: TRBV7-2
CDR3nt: TGTGCCAGCAGCTTAGGCAACGGACTAGCGGGAGGAGAGACCCAGTACTTC
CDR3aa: CASSLGNGLAGGETQYF

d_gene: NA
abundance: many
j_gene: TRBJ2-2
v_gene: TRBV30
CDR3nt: TGTGCCTCCTCCGCCCAAGCGGCGGACACCGGGGAGCTGTTTTTT
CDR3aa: CASSAQAADTGELFF

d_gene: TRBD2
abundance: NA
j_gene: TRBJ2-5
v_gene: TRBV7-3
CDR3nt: TGTGCCAGCAGCTTAATGGGGGGGCAAGAGACCCAGTACTTC
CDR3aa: CASSLMGGQETQYF

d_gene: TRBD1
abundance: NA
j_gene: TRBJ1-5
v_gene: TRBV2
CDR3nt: TGTGCCAGTAGTGGCCCTCCCGCCGGGACAGGGGACAATCAGCCCCAGCATTTT
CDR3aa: CASSGPPAGTGDNQPQHF

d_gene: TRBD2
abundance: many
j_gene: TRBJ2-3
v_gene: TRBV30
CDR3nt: TGTGCCTGGAGGGTATTAGCGGGAGGGTACGCAGATACGCAGTATTTT
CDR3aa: CAWRVLAGGYADTQYF

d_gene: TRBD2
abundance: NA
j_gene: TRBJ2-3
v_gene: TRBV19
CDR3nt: TGTGCCAGTAGCAAGCTAGCGGGAGTTGGGAATACGCAGTATTTT
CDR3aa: CASSKLAGVGNTQYF

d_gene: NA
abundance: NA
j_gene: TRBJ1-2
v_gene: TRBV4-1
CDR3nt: TGCGCCAGCAGCCCCACCTACGTCAAAAATTATGGCTACACCTTC
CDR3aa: CASSPTYVKNYGYTF

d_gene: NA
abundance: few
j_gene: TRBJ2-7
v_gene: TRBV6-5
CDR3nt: TGTGCCAGCAGTTACGGTACAGAGTACGAGCAGTACTTC
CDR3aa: CASSYGTEYEQYF

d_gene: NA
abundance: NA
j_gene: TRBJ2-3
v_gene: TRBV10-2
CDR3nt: TGCGCCAGCACAAATCGGGGGGATACGCAGTATTTT
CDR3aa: CASTNRGDTQYF

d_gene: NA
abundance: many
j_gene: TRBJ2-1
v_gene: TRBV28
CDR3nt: TGTGCCAGCAGTTTTTTGGATGAGCAGTTCTTC
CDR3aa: CASSFLDEQFF

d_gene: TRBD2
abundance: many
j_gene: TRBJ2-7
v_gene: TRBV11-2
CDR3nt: TGTGCCAGCAGCTTGATAGCGGGAGACTACGAGCAGTACTTC
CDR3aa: CASSLIAGDYEQYF

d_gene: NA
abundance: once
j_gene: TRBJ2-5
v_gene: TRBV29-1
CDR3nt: TGCAGCGTCAGGGGGGGTAGAGAGACCCAGTACTTC
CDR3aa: CSVRGGRETQYF

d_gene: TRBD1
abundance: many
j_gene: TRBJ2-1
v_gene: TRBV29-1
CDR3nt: TGCAGCGTTGAAGACGACAGGGCCACGACCTACAATGAGCAGTTCTTC
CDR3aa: CSVEDDRATTYNEQFF

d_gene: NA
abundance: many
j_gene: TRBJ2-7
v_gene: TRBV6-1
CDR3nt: TGTGCCAGCAGTGAATCGCGGTTATCCTACGAGCAGTACTTC
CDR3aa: CASSESRLSYEQYF

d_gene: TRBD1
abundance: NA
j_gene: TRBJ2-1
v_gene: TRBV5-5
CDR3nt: TGTGCCAGTACCTTAGGGGGCTTCACCTACAATGAGCAGTTCTTC
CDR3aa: CASTLGGFTYNEQFF